A single sample gave rise to the 15 T cell receptor beta chains below, sequenced in a study of cytomegalovirus exposure and HLA in healthy donors. The PCR contained 60 Vbeta and 13 Jbeta primers. Here immunoSEQ multiplex PCR was the method, and the copy in TCRdb shows in-frame clones only, minus some. The sample has some 180,000 clones, about 70% seen once. Sequencing used PBMCs. These receptors originate from a woman younger than 45 in good health and CMV-seronegative.

The chain recombines TRBV5-1 with TRBJ2-3, with a possible D match to TRBD1 (6 bases). Trimming left V 6 bases short and J 1 base short, with 18 bases between. Germline CDR1 and CDR2: SGHRS and YFSETQ. The CDR3 is 16 residues long. Written as DNA, the CDR3 is TGCGCCAGCAACAGGGTTGAACTAAGGGGCACAGATACGCAGTATTTT. This sequence encodes CASNRVELRGTDTQYF. Combining the CDR3 with reference TRBV5-1 and TRBJ2-3 gives the whole variable domain KAGVTQTPRYLIKTRGQQVTLSCSPISGHRSVSWYQQTPGQGLQFLFEYFSETQRNKGNFPGRFSGRQFSNSRSEMNVSTLELGDSALYLCASNRVELRGTDTQYFGPGTRLTVL.

V is TRBV6-6 and J is TRBJ1-2; 9 bases line up with TRBD1. J lost 1 base, V lost 6 bases, and 9 bases had no gene match. Germline V gene data show CDR1 as MNHNY and CDR2 as SVGAGI (reference sequence). This CDR3 spans 16 amino acids. CDR3 sequence: CASRTGTGKYNYGYTF. Here the CDR3 DNA reads TGTGCCAGCAGGACCGGGACAGGGAAATATAACTATGGCTACACCTTC.

V gene TRBV4-1 combines with J gene TRBJ1-2, with 7 bases fitting TRBD1. Germline CDR1 is MGHRA and CDR2 is YSYEKL. Losses at the gene ends were 6 bases for V and 6 bases for J; bases not matched to a gene: 1. The CDR3 loop spans 11 amino acids. CDR3 nucleotide sequence: TGCGCCAGCAGAGGGGGCCATGGCTACACCTTC. The encoded protein is CASRGGHGYTF.

This chain joins TRBV2 and TRBJ1-1; D ambiguous. V lost 1 base and J 7 bases, leaving 7 bases between the germline ends. The germline V gene has CDR1 SNHLY and CDR2 FYNNEI. CDR3 size: 12 residues. The CDR3 nucleotides read TGTGCCAGCAGTGAAGGGCTGAATGAAGCTTTCTTT. Amino acid sequence: CASSEGLNEAFF.

This clone was seen once. Mismatch with germline at one junction end may stem from a read error. J is TRBJ2-1 and V is TRBV5-1; D is ambiguous. CDR3 length equals 13 residues. Germline CDR1 SGHRS, CDR2 YFSETQ. CDR3: CASSFDSHNEQFF. In nucleotides, the CDR3 is TGCGCCAGCAGCTTTGACTCCCACAATGAGCAGTTCTTC.

For the CDR3, the DNA is TGTGCCAGCAGTGAGGCTAGCCGTTACACAGATACGCAGTATTTT. This encodes CASSEASRYTDTQYF. The V call is TRBV2, the J call TRBJ2-3; tentative D call: TRBD2 (5 bases). Germline V CDR1 and CDR2: SNHLY, FYNNEI. V was clipped by 3 bases and J by 2 bases, with 12 bases between them. This CDR3 contains 15 residues.

The chain couples TRBV6-5 to TRBJ2-4; D uncertain. Germline values: CDR1 MNHEY, CDR2 SVGAGI. Trimming stripped 6 bases from V and 1 base from J, with 10 bases between. CDR3 length equals 14 residues. CDR3 residues: CASRFRSAKNIQYF. As DNA, the CDR3 is TGTGCCAGCAGGTTTAGATCGGCCAAAAACATTCAGTACTTC.

The rearrangement joins TRBV10-3 to TRBJ2-5; the match to TRBD2 covers 7 bases. The CDR3 spans 14 residues. Germline V lookup: CDR1 ENHRY, CDR2 SYGVKD. The trim removed 10 bases at V and 3 bases at J, leaving 11 bases unmatched. CDR3 sequence reads: CATLGGRPEETQYF. CDR3 nucleotides: TGTGCCACTCTTGGCGGGAGACCGGAAGAGACCCAGTACTTC.

The chain links TRBV9 to TRBJ2-3; 16 positions match TRBD2. Germline V gene sequence: CDR1 SGDLS, CDR2 YYNGEE. The CDR3 totals 21 residues. The J segment lost 3 bases and the V segment lost 3 bases, leaving 16 bases of the junction unmatched. CDR3 nucleotide sequence: TGTGCCAGCAGCGGCGGGCCCATGGGACTAGCGGGAGGGCCTGGTACAGATACGCAGTATTTT. Translation: CASSGGPMGLAGGPGTDTQYF.

In its sample, this clone was seen a few times. The CDR3 reads CASKPDGGMVNTEAFF. CDR3 DNA sequence: TGTGCCAGTAAACCGGATGGGGGCATGGTGAACACTGAAGCTTTCTTT. The V gene is TRBV19, the J gene TRBJ1-1; maybe TRBD1 (6 bases). The CDR3 extends over 16 amino acids. Germline CDR1 and CDR2: LNHDA and SQIVND (reference sequence). V lost 7 bases, J lost 0 bases, and 18 bases lay in between.

Only a few counts were recorded for this clone. The rearrangement uses TRBV11-2 and TRBJ2-7; D remains unclear. The CDR3 consists of 14 residues. Trimming stripped 0 bases from V and 1 base from J, with 7 bases between. CDR1 and CDR2 from the germline V gene are SGHAT and FQNNGV. CDR3 amino acids: CASSLDGRSYEQYF. As DNA, the CDR3 is TGTGCCAGCAGCTTAGATGGCAGGTCCTACGAGCAGTACTTC.

The V call is TRBV6-6, the J call TRBJ1-1; possibly TRBD1 for D (5 bases). Germline V gives CDR1 MNHNY, CDR2 SVGAGI (reference sequence). Trimming cost V 5 bases and J 2 bases, with 15 bases left between them. This CDR3 has 15 residues. The CDR3 nucleotides are TGTGCCAGCAGTACGAGACAGATCCTCAACACTGAAGCTTTCTTT. Its protein is CASSTRQILNTEAFF.

There are a few counts of this clone. The chain carries TRBV2 and TRBJ1-5; D unresolved. V was clipped by 0 bases and J by 7 bases, with 7 bases between them. Germline CDR1 reads SNHLY; CDR2 reads FYNNEI. CDR3 length: 13 amino acids. CDR3 in amino acids: CASSEARQQPQHF. The CDR3 nucleotides read TGTGCCAGCAGTGAAGCGCGGCAACAGCCCCAGCATTTT. The complete variable domain, with remaining parts taken from reference TRBV2 and TRBJ1-5, reads EPEVTQTPSHQVTQMGQEVILRCVPISNHLYFYWYRQILGQKVEFLVSFYNNEISEKSEIFDDQFSVERPDGSNFTLKIRSTKLEDSAMYFCASSEARQQPQHFGDGTRLSIL.

The table lists this clone with a few counts. This sequence joins TRBV10-3 and TRBJ1-2; a weak D match, TRBD1 (5 bases). The CDR3 loop spans 15 amino acids. The V end lost 0 bases, the J end lost 4 bases, and 12 bases lay between the germline ends. Germline V gene lookup returns CDR1 ENHRY and CDR2 SYGVKD. This CDR3 is CAISESQGGSYGYTF. The CDR3 DNA sequence: TGTGCCATCAGTGAGTCTCAGGGAGGGAGCTATGGCTACACCTTC.

This clone has more than one count but fewer than ten. In nucleotides, the CDR3 is TGCGCCAGCAGCCGATCCCCCCCTAGCGGGAGGGCAGGTTTGGCCGGGGAGCTGTTTTTT. It yields the protein CASSRSPPSGRAGLAGELFF. This chain uses TRBV4-1 with TRBJ2-2; 12 bases are a match to TRBD2. Germline CDR1 reads MGHRA; CDR2 reads YSYEKL. This CDR3 has 20 residues. J gave up 6 bases and V 4 bases, and 18 bases lay outside the gene matches.